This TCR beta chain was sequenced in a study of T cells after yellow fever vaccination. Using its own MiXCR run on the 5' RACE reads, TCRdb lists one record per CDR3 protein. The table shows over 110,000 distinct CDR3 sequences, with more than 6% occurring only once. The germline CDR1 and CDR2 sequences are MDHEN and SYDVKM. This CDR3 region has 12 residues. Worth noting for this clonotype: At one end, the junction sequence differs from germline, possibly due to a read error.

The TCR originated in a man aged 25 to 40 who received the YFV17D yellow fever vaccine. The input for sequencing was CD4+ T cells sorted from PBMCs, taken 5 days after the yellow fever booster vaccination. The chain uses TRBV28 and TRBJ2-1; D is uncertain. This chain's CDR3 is CASSFLETPPLF. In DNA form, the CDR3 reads TGTGCCAGCAGTTTCCTCGAGACTCCCCCCCTCTTC.